Shown below are 28 T cell receptor beta chains from a single sample sequenced in a study of blood T cell repertoires in COVID-19. Profiling relied on immunoSEQ multiplex PCR, and the TCRdb table lists in-frame clones only, not all of them. The repertoire holds more than 110,000 clones, with 70% to 80% as singletons. The sequenced sample consisted of peripheral blood. The receptors were gathered from a man aged 55-75 years with acute or convalescent COVID-19.

This clone was picked up a small number of times. The V call is TRBV21-1, the J call TRBJ1-6; the D call in the table, TRBD1, was not verified against the DNA. TRBV21-1 is a pseudogene. This CDR3 region has 16 residues. The DNA for the CDR3 is TGTGCCAGCAGCAAAGCGGGACAGGTCAAAGGTTCACCCCTCCACTTT. This encodes CASSKAGQVKGSPLHF.

In nucleotides, the CDR3 is TGTGCCAGCAGTGAAGGAGGGGGCTACACCTTC. The encoded protein is CASSEGGGYTF. This chain joins TRBV2 and TRBJ1-2; no firm D call. CDR1 SNHLY and CDR2 FYNNEI come from the germline V gene. Trimming left V 1 base short and J 8 bases short, with 5 bases between. This CDR3 has 11 residues.

The CDR3 nucleotides read TGTGCCAGTAGTTCTCAATACACTGGACAGGGGCCCTCTGGGGCCAACGTCCTGACTTTC. It codes for CASSSQYTGQGPSGANVLTF. The V gene is TRBV19, the J gene TRBJ2-6, with 9 bases that match TRBD1. The CDR3 has 20 residues. After removal of 5 bases from V and 0 bases from J, the junction contained 14 bases not matched to a gene. Germline CDR1 and CDR2: LNHDA and SQIVND (reference sequence).

The chain links TRBV6-2 or TRBV6-3 to TRBJ2-7, with D possibly TRBD1 on 5 matching bases. The germline CDR1 and CDR2 sequences are MNHEY and SVGEGT. The CDR3 is made up of 14 amino acids. V was shortened by 6 bases and J by 5 bases, with 17 bases between the two germline ends. DNA of the CDR3: TGTGCCAGCAGCTCCGACAGTGTTGTGGACGAGCAGTACTTC. Translating gives CASSSDSVVDEQYF.

The chain joins TRBV7-3 to TRBJ2-6; tentative D call: TRBD1 (6 bases). The CDR3 runs to 17 residues. V was cut by 4 bases and J by 0 bases, with 13 bases left in between. The germline gives CDR1 SGHTA, CDR2 FQGTGA. CDR3 loop: CASSSETGPSGANVLTF. CDR3 bases: TGTGCCAGCAGCTCCGAGACAGGACCCTCTGGGGCCAACGTCCTGACTTTC.

The V call is TRBV18, the J call TRBJ1-5, with 8 bases lining up with TRBD1. CDR1 KGHSH and CDR2 LQKENI come from the germline V gene. The CDR3 contains 16 residues. V was clipped by 6 bases and J by 1 base; unmatched bases: 8. DNA for the CDR3: TGTGCCAGCTCCCTCGGGGGACAGGCGAGCAATCAGCCCCAGCATTTT. Amino acids: CASSLGGQASNQPQHF.

The CDR3 spells CASSLEILSYNEQFF. Here the CDR3 DNA reads TGCGCCAGCAGCTTGGAAATACTCTCCTACAATGAGCAGTTCTTC. The gene calls are TRBV5-1 and TRBJ2-1; D remains ambiguous. CDR3 length: 15 residues. Germline V CDR1 and CDR2: SGHRS, YFSETQ. V lost 0 bases and J 0 bases, leaving 7 bases between the germline ends.

The chain employs TRBV9 and TRBJ1-1, with D perhaps matching TRBD1 (5 bases). The ends were cut back, 3 bases at V and 1 base at J, with 13 bases in the middle. The germline CDR1 and CDR2 sequences are SGDLS and YYNGEE. This CDR3 is 15 amino acids long. The CDR3 bases are TGTGCCAGCAGCGCCGAGGCCCAGGGGAACACTGAAGCTTTCTTT. It yields the protein CASSAEAQGNTEAFF. Full variable domain (remainder filled in from reference TRBV9 and TRBJ1-1): DSGVTQTPKHLITATGQRVTLRCSPRSGDLSVYWYQQSLDQGLQFLIQYYNGEERAKGNILERFSAQQFPDLHSELNLSSLELGDSALYFCASSAEAQGNTEAFFGQGTRLTVV.

V gene TRBV18 combines with J gene TRBJ1-3; no firm D call. Looked up from germline, CDR1 is KGHSH and CDR2 is LQKENI. The CDR3 totals 16 residues. The V and J ends lost 2 bases and 0 bases respectively, with 11 bases between them. The chain's CDR3 is CASSPGQANSGNTIYF. In DNA, the CDR3 is TGTGCCAGCTCACCAGGGCAGGCAAACTCTGGAAACACCATATATTTT.

The rearrangement joins TRBV6-5 to TRBJ1-1; D uncertain. The CDR3 extends over 15 amino acids. Trimming shortened V by 0 bases and J by 0 bases, and 8 bases separated the two germline ends. CDR1 and CDR2 from the germline V gene are MNHEY and SVGAGI. The CDR3 region is CASSYSAGMNTEAFF. The CDR3 bases are TGTGCCAGCAGTTACTCGGCAGGAATGAACACTGAAGCTTTCTTT.

J is TRBJ1-1 and V is TRBV27, with a possible D match to TRBD1 (6 bases). This CDR3 is built from 16 residues. Between the trimmed V and J ends, which lost 3 bases and 4 bases, there was a span of 18 bases. The V gene's germline CDR1 is MNHEY and CDR2 SMNVEV (reference sequence). The CDR3 DNA reads TGTGCCAGCAGTTTTCAGGCAGGGGCCCTCAGCACTGAAGCTTTCTTT. It specifies CASSFQAGALSTEAFF.

V is TRBV13 and J is TRBJ2-7, with D possibly being TRBD2 (7 bases). Per germline, CDR1 PRHDT and CDR2 FYEKMQ (reference sequence). CDR3 size: 14 residues. V dropped 1 base and J dropped 6 bases, with 13 bases sitting between them. The DNA of the CDR3 is TGTGCCAGCAGCTTAGCGGGGGGCGGCCCCGAGCAGTACTTC. Translation gives CASSLAGGGPEQYF.

V usage is TRBV3-1 (or the pseudogene TRBV3-2) and J usage is TRBJ1-6, with a possible D match to TRBD1 (5 bases). Trimming removed 2 bases from V and 9 bases from J, with 14 bases in between. The germline V gene encodes CDR1 LGHDT and CDR2 YNNKEL (reference sequence). The CDR3 covers 15 residues. CDR3 sequence: CASSQLPDGASPLHF. The DNA for the CDR3 is TGTGCCAGCAGCCAACTCCCAGATGGGGCTTCACCCCTCCACTTT.

A few counts support this clone. The rearrangement links TRBV30 to TRBJ2-7, with 10 bases aligning to TRBD1. Germline CDR1 and CDR2: GTSNPN and SVGIG (reference sequence). Losses at the gene ends were 4 bases for V and 4 bases for J; bases not matched to a gene: 7. The CDR3 contains 14 residues. This CDR3 is CAWTHLGQGYEQYF. The CDR3 DNA sequence: TGTGCCTGGACCCACCTGGGACAGGGGTACGAGCAGTACTTC.

The V and J genes are TRBV21-1 and TRBJ2-1; the table's D call, TRBD1, has no DNA check behind it. TRBV21-1 is labeled a pseudogene. The CDR3 is 17 residues long. In nucleotides, the CDR3 is TGTGCCAGCAGCAAAGAGCCATTAAGGGACAGCTACAATGAGCAGTTCTTC. Translation gives CASSKEPLRDSYNEQFF.

The chain couples TRBV5-4 to TRBJ2-2; D is possibly TRBD1 (6 bases). The CDR3 is 14 amino acids. V shed 0 bases and J shed 3 bases, with 6 bases lying between them. CDR1 is SGHNT, CDR2 YYREEE, per germline (reference sequence). CDR3 sequence: CASSLDRDTGELFF. The CDR3 DNA follows: TGTGCCAGCAGCTTGGACAGGGACACCGGGGAGCTGTTTTTT.

The chain carries TRBV4-1 and TRBJ2-7; TRBD2 is a possible D gene (6 bases). Deletions cut 0 bases from V and 7 bases from J, with 16 bases between. From germline, CDR1 is MGHRA and CDR2 YSYEKL. This CDR3 comprises 15 residues. CDR3 in amino acids: CASSQEAVRGREQYF. The CDR3 region has the DNA TGCGCCAGCAGCCAAGAGGCTGTCCGGGGGAGGGAGCAGTACTTC.

The chain employs TRBV6-2 or TRBV6-3 and TRBJ2-1, with 8 bases matching TRBD1. The length of the CDR3 is 15 residues. Trimming at V came to 4 bases and at J to 0 bases, leaving 2 bases not matched to a gene. The germline V gene has CDR1 MNHEY and CDR2 SVGEGT. The CDR3 coding sequence is TGTGCCAGCAGTTCTCAGGGGGCCTCCTACAATGAGCAGTTCTTC. It specifies CASSSQGASYNEQFF.

The rearrangement links TRBV5-6 to TRBJ2-2; D ambiguous. The CDR3 length is 15 residues. Germline V gene lookup returns CDR1 SGHDT and CDR2 YYEEEE. Trimming left V 2 bases short and J 0 bases short, with 8 bases between. The CDR3 nucleotides are TGTGCCAGCAGCTTAAGCCGCGCGAACACCGGGGAGCTGTTTTTT. Its protein product is CASSLSRANTGELFF.

The V and J genes are TRBV29-1 and TRBJ2-3; 7 nucleotides agree with TRBD2. There are 13 residues in the CDR3. CDR1 is SQVTM and CDR2 is ANQGSEA in the germline V gene. V was clipped by 8 bases and J by 5 bases; unmatched bases: 10. CDR3 loop: CSLEVPGGDTQYF. In DNA form, the CDR3 reads TGCAGCTTGGAGGTACCGGGGGGAGATACGCAGTATTTT.

This chain uses TRBV3-1 (or the pseudogene TRBV3-2) with TRBJ2-7, with 8 positions matching TRBD1. The CDR3 is made up of 16 amino acids. V trimming: 1 base; J trimming: 6 bases; junction bases outside the gene matches: 11. Germline V gene lookup returns CDR1 LGHDT and CDR2 YNNKEL (reference sequence). The CDR3 is CASSQAWTGMASEQYF. CDR3 bases: TGTGCCAGCAGCCAAGCATGGACAGGGATGGCGAGCGAGCAGTACTTC.

This sequence joins TRBV28 and TRBJ1-1; 9 nucleotides match TRBD1. The germline V gene has CDR1 MDHEN and CDR2 SYDVKM. Trimming took 8 bases from V and 6 from J; bases not matched to a gene: 10. The CDR3 covers 14 residues. CDR3 residues: CASYYYRGLAEAFF. CDR3 in DNA: TGTGCCAGCTATTATTACAGGGGGCTAGCTGAAGCTTTCTTT.

This CDR3 reads CASSPLQGGGEKLFF. In nucleotides, the CDR3 is TGTGCCAGCAGCCCCCTACAGGGAGGGGGTGAAAAACTGTTTTTT. The chain is built from TRBV7-9 and TRBJ1-4; maybe TRBD1 (6 bases). The CDR3 has 15 amino acids. Per the germline V gene, CDR1 is SEHNR and CDR2 is FQNEAQ (reference sequence). With 5 bases removed from V and 7 bases from J, the gap between germline ends came to 17 bases.

The chain joins TRBV16 to TRBJ1-5; 11 bases map to TRBD1. With V trimmed by 6 bases and J by 1 base, 2 bases remained unmatched. This CDR3 is built from 15 residues. Germline CDR1 is KGHSY and CDR2 is FQNENV. CDR3 DNA: TGTGCCAGCAGACGGGACAGGGGGAGCAATCAGCCCCAGCATTTT. Translating gives CASRRDRGSNQPQHF.

V gene TRBV7-2 combines with J gene TRBJ1-5, with D unresolved. Germline CDR1 and CDR2: SGHTA and FQGNSA. The CDR3 contains 13 residues. V shed 1 base and J shed 4 bases, with 5 bases lying between them. The CDR3 loop is CASSLDSNQPQHF. The CDR3 nucleotides are TGTGCCAGCAGCTTAGATTCTAATCAGCCCCAGCATTTT.

This clone has just one count. The V call is TRBV7-3, the J call TRBJ2-2, with 7 bases that match TRBD2. V trimming: 5 bases; J trimming: 6 bases; junction bases outside the gene matches: 12. The CDR3 loop spans 16 amino acids. Germline V gives CDR1 SGHTA, CDR2 FQGTGA. The CDR3 spells CASSPDGGGLPGELFF. The CDR3 DNA reads as TGTGCCAGCAGCCCCGATGGGGGGGGTCTTCCCGGGGAGCTGTTTTTT.

The chain carries TRBV5-1 and TRBJ1-1; TRBD1 is a possible D gene (6 bases). CDR3 length: 15 residues. Germline loops: CDR1 SGHRS, CDR2 YFSETQ. Between the trimmed V and J ends, which lost 3 bases and 0 bases, there was a span of 12 bases. CDR3 sequence: CASSSGHSVNTEAFF. The DNA of the CDR3 is TGCGCCAGCAGCTCGGGACACTCGGTGAACACTGAAGCTTTCTTT.

CDR3 sequence (DNA): TGTGCCAGCAGCTTAGGGGGAGTGGGAAACACCATATATTTT. Translation gives CASSLGGVGNTIYF. The chain links TRBV7-2 to TRBJ1-3; unclear D gene. With 1 base removed from V and 4 bases from J, the gap between germline ends came to 8 bases. Germline CDR1 SGHTA, CDR2 FQGNSA. The CDR3 is 14 amino acids. Supplemented by reference TRBV7-2 and TRBJ1-3, the full variable domain reads GAGVSQSPSNKVTEKGKDVELRCDPISGHTALYWYRQSLGQGLEFLIYFQGNSAPDKSGLPSDRFSAERTGGSVSTLTIQRTQQEDSAVYLCASSLGGVGNTIYFGEGSWLTVV.